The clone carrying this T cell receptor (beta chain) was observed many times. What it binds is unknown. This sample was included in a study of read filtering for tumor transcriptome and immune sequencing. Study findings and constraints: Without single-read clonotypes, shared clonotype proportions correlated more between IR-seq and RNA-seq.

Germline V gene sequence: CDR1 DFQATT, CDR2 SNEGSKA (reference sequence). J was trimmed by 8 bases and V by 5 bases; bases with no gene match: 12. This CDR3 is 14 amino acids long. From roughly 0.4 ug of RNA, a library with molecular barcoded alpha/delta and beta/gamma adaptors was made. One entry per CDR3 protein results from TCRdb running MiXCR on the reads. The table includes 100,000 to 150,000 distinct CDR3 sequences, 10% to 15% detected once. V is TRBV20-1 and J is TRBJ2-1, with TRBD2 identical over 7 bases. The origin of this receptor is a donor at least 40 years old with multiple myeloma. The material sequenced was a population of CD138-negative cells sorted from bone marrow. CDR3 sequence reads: CSASPGGRGYEQFF. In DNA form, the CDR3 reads TGCAGTGCTTCCCCGGGCGGGAGAGGTTATGAGCAGTTCTTC.